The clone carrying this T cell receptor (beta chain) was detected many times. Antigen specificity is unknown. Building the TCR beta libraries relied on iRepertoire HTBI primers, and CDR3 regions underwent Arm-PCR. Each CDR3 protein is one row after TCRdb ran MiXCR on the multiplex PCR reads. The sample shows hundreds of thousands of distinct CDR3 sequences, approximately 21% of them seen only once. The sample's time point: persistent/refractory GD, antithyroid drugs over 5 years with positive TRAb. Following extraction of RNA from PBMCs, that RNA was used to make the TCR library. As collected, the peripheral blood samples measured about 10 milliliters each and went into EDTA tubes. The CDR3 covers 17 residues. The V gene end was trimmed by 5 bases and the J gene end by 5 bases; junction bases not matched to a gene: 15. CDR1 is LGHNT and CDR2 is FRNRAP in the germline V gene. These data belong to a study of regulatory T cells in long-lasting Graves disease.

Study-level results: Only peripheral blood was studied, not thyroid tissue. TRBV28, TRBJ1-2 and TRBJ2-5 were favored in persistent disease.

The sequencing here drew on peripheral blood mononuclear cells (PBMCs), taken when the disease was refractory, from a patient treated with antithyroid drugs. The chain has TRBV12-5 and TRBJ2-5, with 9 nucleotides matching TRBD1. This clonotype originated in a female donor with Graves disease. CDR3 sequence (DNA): TGTGCTAGTGGTCGCGACCCGACAGGGGGTTTACGGGAGACCCAGTACTTC. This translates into CASGRDPTGGLRETQYF.